This T cell receptor beta chain was retrieved from a study of blood T cells in healthy people across ages. To note about this clonotype: The antigen is not known.

Healthy individuals of Caucasian origin from Russia, aged about 6 to 90, served as donors. V gave up 4 bases and J gave up 2 bases; unmatched junction bases: 9. Germline V lookup: CDR1 SGHDN, CDR2 FVKESK. This CDR3 has 17 amino acids. General observations from the study: PBMCs that were unsorted prevented a conclusive naive versus antigen-experienced comparison.

Alongside a J-beta primer mix, a sample-barcoded 5' primer served in a second PCR lasting roughly 6 to 11 cycles. MiXCR was run by TCRdb on the 5' RACE reads, yielding one entry per CDR3 protein. This sample yields hundreds of thousands of distinct CDR3 sequences, of which roughly 26% are seen a single time; under 3% belongs to the top ten. The same sample was also used in a study of T cells of mothers and their children.

Input material: blood. The genes are TRBV14 and TRBJ2-5; TRBD1 matches at 11 bases. The receptor was isolated from a boy aged 5-17 years in good health. The CDR3 bases are TGTGCCAGCAGCCCCGGACAGGGGGCGAGTCCTCAAGAGACCCAGTACTTC. Protein sequence: CASSPGQGASPQETQYF.